These 5 T cell receptor beta chains share one sample of origin, sequenced in a study of blood T cell repertoires in COVID-19. The repertoire was sequenced with immunoSEQ multiplex PCR; TCRdb's copy has only in-frame clones and lacks some. The sample contains fewer than 300,000 clones, around 85% of which appear only once. The sample comprised peripheral blood. The receptors were gathered from a human donor with COVID-19, enrolled during active disease. The donor label of this sample is uncertain.

This chain connects TRBV5-4 to TRBJ2-1; D may be TRBD1 (5 bases). The ends were cut back, 2 bases at V and 3 bases at J, with 12 bases in the middle. The CDR3 is made up of 15 amino acids. CDR1 is SGHNT and CDR2 is YYREEE in the germline V gene (reference sequence). The CDR3 coding sequence is TGTGCCAGCAGCTTCCAAGGGGATCGCTACAATGAGCAGTTCTTC. This gives the protein CASSFQGDRYNEQFF.

The genes are TRBV10-1 and TRBJ1-2; 7 bases line up with TRBD1. Unmatched junction bases numbered 6, after V lost 7 bases and J lost 4 bases. Germline V gene lookup returns CDR1 WNHNN and CDR2 SYGVQD (reference sequence). This CDR3 has 13 residues. The CDR3 loop is CASNADRVYGYTF. Here the CDR3 DNA reads TGCGCCAGCAACGCCGACAGGGTCTATGGCTACACCTTC.

J is TRBJ1-2 and V is TRBV28; unclear D gene. Germline assignment: CDR1 MDHEN and CDR2 SYDVKM. Deletions cut 1 base from V and 3 bases from J, with 12 bases between. The CDR3 runs to 15 residues. CDR3 amino acids: CASSLLGRSYYGYTF. DNA of the CDR3: TGTGCCAGCAGTTTATTAGGGAGGTCCTACTATGGCTACACCTTC.

The V gene is TRBV28, the J gene TRBJ2-7, with D tentatively TRBD2 (5 bases). Germline assignment: CDR1 MDHEN and CDR2 SYDVKM. The ends were cut back, 7 bases at V and 4 bases at J, with 17 bases in the middle. This CDR3 is 14 amino acids long. The CDR3 nucleotides are TGTGCCAGCACCCGGGGTCTGACGGTTTACGAGCAGTACTTC. Its translation: CASTRGLTVYEQYF.

This sequence joins TRBV7-6 and TRBJ2-5; possibly TRBD2 for D (6 bases). V was cut by 1 base and J by 1 base, with 19 bases left in between. Germline CDR1 SGHVS, CDR2 FNYEAQ. The CDR3 runs 18 residues. CDR3 DNA: TGTGCCAGCAGCTTAGTCTGGAGGGGTGGCGGGGTCCAAGAGACCCAGTACTTC. Its translation is CASSLVWRGGGVQETQYF.